This T cell receptor (beta chain) was documented in a study of cytomegalovirus exposure and HLA in healthy donors. Study context: Among about 380 genotyped donors, about 80% fell in the Caucasian-associated ancestry cluster.

Findings and limits, study-wide: Versus the approximately 700-donor mean, an Asian-associated ancestry cluster reportedly showed fewer N-insertions in a later analysis. Across donors, sequencing depth was assumed by presence/absence analyses to be roughly uniform. Usually a TCR sequence was rare, but some public TCRs were found in many donors.

This PCR relied on a set of 60 Vbeta primers and 13 Jbeta primers. Libraries were prepared by immunoSEQ multiplex PCR; TCRdb keeps only in-frame clonotypes and omits some of them. The data hold roughly 180,000 clones, with around 78% observed a single time. Germline V gene data show CDR1 as SGHRS and CDR2 as YFSETQ. The CDR3 spans 16 residues. The V and J ends lost 4 bases and 1 base, in that order; junction bases with no gene match: 7. Notes on this clone: Antigen: not known.

J is TRBJ2-3 and V is TRBV5-1, with TRBD2 matching over 9 bases. This receptor was obtained from a woman aged 45 to 65 in good health and CMV-seropositive. What was sequenced was PBMCs. The CDR3 protein is CASSRGQRGGTDTQYF. The CDR3 DNA reads as TGCGCCAGCAGCCGCGGGCAGCGGGGGGGCACAGATACGCAGTATTTT.